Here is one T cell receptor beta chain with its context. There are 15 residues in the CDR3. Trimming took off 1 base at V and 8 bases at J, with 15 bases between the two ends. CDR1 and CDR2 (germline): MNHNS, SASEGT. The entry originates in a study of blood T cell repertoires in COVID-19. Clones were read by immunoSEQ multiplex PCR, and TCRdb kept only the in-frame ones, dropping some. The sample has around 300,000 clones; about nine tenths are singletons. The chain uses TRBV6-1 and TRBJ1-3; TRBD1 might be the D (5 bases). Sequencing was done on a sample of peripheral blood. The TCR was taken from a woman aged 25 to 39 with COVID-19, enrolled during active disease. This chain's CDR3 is CASSEDGQRGDTIYF. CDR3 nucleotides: TGTGCCAGCAGTGAAGATGGCCAAAGGGGTGACACCATATATTTT.